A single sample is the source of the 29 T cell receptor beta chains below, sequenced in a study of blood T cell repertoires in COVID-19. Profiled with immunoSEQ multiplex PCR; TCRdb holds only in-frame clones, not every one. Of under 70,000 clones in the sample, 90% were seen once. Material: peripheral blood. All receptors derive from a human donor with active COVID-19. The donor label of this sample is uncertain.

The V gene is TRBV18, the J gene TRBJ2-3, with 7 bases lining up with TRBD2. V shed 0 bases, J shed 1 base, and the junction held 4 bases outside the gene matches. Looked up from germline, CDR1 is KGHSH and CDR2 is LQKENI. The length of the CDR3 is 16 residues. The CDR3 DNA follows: TGTGCCAGCTCACCACCTGGGCTAGCGGGCACAGATACGCAGTATTTT. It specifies CASSPPGLAGTDTQYF.

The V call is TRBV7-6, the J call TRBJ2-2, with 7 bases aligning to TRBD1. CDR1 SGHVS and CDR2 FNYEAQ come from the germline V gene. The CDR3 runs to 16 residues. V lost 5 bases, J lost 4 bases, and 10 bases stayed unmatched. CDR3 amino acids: CASSDQLQGSTGELFF. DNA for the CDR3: TGTGCCAGCAGCGACCAACTACAGGGGAGCACCGGGGAGCTGTTTTTT.

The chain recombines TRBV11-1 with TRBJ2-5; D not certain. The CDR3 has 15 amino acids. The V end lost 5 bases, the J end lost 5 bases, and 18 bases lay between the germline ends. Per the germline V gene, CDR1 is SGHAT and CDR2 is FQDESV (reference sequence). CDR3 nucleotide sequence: TGTGCCAGCAGCGCCTCAACGGGTCCGGTGGAGACCCAGTACTTC. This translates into CASSASTGPVETQYF.

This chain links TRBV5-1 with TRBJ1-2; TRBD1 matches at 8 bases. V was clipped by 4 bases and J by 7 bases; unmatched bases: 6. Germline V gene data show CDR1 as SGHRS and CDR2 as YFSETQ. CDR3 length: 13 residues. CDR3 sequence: CASSPGGEGGYTF. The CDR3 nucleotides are TGCGCCAGCAGCCCAGGGGGCGAGGGTGGCTACACCTTC.

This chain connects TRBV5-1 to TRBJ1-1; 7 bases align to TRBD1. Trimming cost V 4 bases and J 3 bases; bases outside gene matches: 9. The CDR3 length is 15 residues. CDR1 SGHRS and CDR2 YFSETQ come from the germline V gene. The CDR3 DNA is TGCGCCAGCAGCCGGATAGGACAGGCCTACACTGAAGCTTTCTTT. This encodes CASSRIGQAYTEAFF.

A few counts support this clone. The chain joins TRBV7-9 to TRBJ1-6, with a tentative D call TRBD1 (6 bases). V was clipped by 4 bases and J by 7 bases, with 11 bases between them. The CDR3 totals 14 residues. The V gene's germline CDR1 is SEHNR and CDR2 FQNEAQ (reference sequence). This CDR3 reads CASSWTDTNSPLHF. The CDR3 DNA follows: TGTGCCAGCAGCTGGACAGATACCAATTCACCCCTCCACTTT.

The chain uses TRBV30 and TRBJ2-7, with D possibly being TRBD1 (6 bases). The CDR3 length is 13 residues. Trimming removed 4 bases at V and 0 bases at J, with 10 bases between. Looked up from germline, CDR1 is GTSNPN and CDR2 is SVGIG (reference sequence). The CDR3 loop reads CAWMGADSYEQYF. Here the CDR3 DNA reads TGTGCCTGGATGGGGGCGGACTCCTACGAGCAGTACTTC.

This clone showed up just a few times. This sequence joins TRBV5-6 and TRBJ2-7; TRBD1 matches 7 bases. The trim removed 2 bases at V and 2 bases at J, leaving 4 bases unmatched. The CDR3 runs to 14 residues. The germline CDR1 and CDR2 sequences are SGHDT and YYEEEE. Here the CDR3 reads CASSFPDRTYEQYF. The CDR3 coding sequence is TGTGCCAGCAGCTTTCCGGACAGGACCTACGAGCAGTACTTC.

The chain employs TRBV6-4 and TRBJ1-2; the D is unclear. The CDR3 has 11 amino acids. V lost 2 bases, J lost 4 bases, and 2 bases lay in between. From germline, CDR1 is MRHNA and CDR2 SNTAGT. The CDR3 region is CASSDRYGYTF. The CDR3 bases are TGTGCCAGCAGTGACCGCTATGGCTACACCTTC.

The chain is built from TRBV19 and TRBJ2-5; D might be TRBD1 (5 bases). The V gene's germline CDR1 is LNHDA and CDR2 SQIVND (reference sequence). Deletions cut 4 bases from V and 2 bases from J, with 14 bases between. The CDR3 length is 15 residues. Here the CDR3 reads CASSTAGLGQETQYF. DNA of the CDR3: TGTGCCAGTAGTACCGCAGGGTTGGGGCAAGAGACCCAGTACTTC.

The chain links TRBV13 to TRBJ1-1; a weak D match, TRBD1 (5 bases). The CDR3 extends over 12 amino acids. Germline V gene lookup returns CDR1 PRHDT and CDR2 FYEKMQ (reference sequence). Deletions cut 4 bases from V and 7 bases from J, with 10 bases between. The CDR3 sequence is CASSSRGREAFF. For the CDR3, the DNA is TGTGCCAGCAGCTCGCGGGGCCGTGAAGCTTTCTTT. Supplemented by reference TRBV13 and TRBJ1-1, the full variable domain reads AAGVIQSPRHLIKEKRETATLKCYPIPRHDTVYWYQQGPGQDPQFLISFYEKMQSDKGSIPDRFSAQQFSDYHSELNMSSLELGDSALYFCASSSRGREAFFGQGTRLTVV.

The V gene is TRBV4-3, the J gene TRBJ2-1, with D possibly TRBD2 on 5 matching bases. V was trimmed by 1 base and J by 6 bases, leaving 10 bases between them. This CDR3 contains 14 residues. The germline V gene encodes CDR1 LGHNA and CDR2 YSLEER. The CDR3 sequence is CASSQADSRNEQFF. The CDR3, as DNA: TGCGCCAGCAGCCAAGCGGACTCCCGCAATGAGCAGTTCTTC.

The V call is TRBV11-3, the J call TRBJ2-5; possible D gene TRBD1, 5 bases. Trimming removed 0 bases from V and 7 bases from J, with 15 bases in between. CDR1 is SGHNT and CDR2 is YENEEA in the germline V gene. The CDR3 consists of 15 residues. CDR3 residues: CASSLDNGHQRTQYF. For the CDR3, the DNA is TGTGCCAGCAGCTTAGATAACGGACATCAGCGGACCCAGTACTTC. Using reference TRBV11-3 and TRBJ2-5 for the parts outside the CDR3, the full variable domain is EAGVVQSPRYKIIEKKQPVAFWCNPISGHNTLYWYLQNLGQGPELLIRYENEEAVDDSQLPKDRFSAERLKGVDSTLKIQPAELGDSAVYLCASSLDNGHQRTQYFGPGTRLLVL.

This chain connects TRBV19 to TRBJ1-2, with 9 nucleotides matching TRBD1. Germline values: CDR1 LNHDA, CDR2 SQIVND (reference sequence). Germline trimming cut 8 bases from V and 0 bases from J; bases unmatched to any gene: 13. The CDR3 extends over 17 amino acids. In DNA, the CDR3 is TGTGCCAGTTGCCCCCGGACAGGGGACCCAGCTAACTATGGCTACACCTTC. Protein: CASCPRTGDPANYGYTF.

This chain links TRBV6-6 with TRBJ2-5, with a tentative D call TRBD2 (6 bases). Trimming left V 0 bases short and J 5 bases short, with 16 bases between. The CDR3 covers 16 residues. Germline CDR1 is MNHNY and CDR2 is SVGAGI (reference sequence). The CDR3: CASSYSPLTEGETQYF. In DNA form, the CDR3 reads TGTGCCAGCAGTTACTCCCCTCTGACGGAGGGGGAGACCCAGTACTTC.

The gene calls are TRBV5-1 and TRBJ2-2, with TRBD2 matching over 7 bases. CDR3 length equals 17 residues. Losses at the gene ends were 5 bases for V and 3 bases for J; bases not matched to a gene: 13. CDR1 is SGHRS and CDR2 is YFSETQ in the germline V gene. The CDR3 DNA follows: TGCGCCAGCAGGGCCCCGGGGCTAGCGGACCACACCGGGGAGCTGTTTTTT. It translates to CASRAPGLADHTGELFF.

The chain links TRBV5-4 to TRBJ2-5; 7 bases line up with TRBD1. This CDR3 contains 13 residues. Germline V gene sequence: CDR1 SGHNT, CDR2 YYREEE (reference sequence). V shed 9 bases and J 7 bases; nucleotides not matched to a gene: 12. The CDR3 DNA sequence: TGTGCCACTTCCCCCCTAGGGGGCGGGACCCAGTACTTC. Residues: CATSPLGGGTQYF.

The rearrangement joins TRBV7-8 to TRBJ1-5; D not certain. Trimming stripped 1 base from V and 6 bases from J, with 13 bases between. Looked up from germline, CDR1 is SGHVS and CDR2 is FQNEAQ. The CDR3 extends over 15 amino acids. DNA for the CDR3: TGTGCCAGCAGCTTAGTATCAGGCAAAGGTCAGCCCCAGCATTTT. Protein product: CASSLVSGKGQPQHF.

The CDR3 DNA sequence: TGCGCCAGCAGCCGAAAAGTAGGGGGTGAAGCTTTCTTT. This codes for CASSRKVGGEAFF. The J gene is TRBJ1-1, the V gene TRBV4-1; perhaps TRBD1 as D (6 bases). V was clipped by 4 bases and J by 7 bases, with 13 bases between them. Germline assignment: CDR1 MGHRA and CDR2 YSYEKL. The CDR3 covers 13 residues.

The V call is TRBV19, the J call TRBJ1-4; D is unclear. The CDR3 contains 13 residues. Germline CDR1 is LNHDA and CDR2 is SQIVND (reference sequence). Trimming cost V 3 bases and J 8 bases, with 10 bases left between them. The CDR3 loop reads CASSIPSGEKLFF. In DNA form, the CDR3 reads TGTGCCAGTAGTATCCCCTCAGGAGAAAAACTGTTTTTT.

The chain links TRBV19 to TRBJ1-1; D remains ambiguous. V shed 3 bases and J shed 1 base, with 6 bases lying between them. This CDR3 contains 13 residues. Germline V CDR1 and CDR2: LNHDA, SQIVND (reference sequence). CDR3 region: CASSMRGNTEAFF. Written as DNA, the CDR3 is TGTGCCAGTAGTATGAGAGGGAACACTGAAGCTTTCTTT.

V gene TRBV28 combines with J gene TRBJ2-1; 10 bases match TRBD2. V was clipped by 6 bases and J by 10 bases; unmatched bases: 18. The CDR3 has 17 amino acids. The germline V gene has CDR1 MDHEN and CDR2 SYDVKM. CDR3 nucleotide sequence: TGTGCCAGCAGCCACAACGCTCCGGGACTAGCGAGGAGGGAGCAGTTCTTC. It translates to CASSHNAPGLARREQFF.

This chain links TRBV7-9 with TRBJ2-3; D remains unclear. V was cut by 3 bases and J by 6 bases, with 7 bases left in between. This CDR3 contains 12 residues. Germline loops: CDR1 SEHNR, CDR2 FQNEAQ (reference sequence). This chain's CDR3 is CASSLTGDTQYF. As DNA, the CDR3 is TGTGCCAGCAGCTTGACCGGGGATACGCAGTATTTT.

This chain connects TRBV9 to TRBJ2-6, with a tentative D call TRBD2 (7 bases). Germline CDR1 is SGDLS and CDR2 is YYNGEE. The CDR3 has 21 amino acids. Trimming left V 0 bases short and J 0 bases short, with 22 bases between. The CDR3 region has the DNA TGTGCCAGCAGCGTAGGGTTTCGGGGGGCCGTGAAACTCTCTGGGGCCAACGTCCTGACTTTC. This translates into CASSVGFRGAVKLSGANVLTF.

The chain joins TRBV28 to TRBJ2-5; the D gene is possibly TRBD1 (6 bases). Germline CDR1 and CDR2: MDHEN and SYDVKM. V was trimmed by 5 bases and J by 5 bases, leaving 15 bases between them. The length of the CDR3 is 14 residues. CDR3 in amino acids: CASSTTTGLETQYF. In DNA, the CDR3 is TGTGCCAGCAGTACTACCACAGGGTTGGAGACCCAGTACTTC.

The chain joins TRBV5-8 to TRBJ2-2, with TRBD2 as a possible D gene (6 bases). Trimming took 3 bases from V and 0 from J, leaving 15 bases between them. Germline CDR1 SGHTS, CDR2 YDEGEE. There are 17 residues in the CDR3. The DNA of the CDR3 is TGTGCCAGCAGCTCCACCTGGGGGGTGCCGAACACCGGGGAGCTGTTTTTT. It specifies CASSSTWGVPNTGELFF.

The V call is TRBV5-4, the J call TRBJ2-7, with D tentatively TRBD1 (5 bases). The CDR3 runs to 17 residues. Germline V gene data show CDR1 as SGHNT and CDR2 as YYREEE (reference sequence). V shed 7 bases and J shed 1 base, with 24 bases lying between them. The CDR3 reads CASGGVQGQIGSYEQYF. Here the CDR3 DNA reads TGTGCCAGCGGCGGTGTGCAGGGCCAGATCGGGTCCTACGAGCAGTACTTC.

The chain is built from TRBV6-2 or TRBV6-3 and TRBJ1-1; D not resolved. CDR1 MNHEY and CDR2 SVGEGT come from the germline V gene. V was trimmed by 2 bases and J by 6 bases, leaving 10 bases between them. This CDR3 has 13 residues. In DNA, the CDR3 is TGTGCCAGCAGTTACCGGGGATGGGCTGAAGCTTTCTTT. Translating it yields CASSYRGWAEAFF.

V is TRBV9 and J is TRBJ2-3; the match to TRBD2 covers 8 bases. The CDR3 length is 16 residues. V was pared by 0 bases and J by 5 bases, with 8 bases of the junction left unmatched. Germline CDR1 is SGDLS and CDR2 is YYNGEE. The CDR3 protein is CASSVASGGRGDTQYF. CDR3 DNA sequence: TGTGCCAGCAGCGTAGCTTCGGGGGGGCGAGGAGATACGCAGTATTTT.